These 32 T cell receptor beta chains were all obtained from the same sample, sequenced in a study of Graves' ophthalmopathy and Graves' hyperthyroidism. Amplification of the TCR beta CDR3 regions used RNA transcripts (as template). The workflow started with a first-round RT-PCR run with HTBI primers and then moved on to a second-round multiplex PCR. TCRdb passed the multiplex PCR reads through MiXCR, listing each CDR3 protein once. The sample lists over a million distinct CDR3 sequences, less than 45% occurring once. The sequenced sample consisted of peripheral blood or thyroid tissue (not recorded which). All receptors derive from an adult man with Graves' hyperthyroidism.

The genes are TRBV25-1 and TRBJ1-2; TRBD1 aligns across 8 bases. The J segment lost 2 bases and the V segment lost 0 bases, leaving 2 bases of the junction unmatched. This CDR3 contains 15 residues. Germline V CDR1 and CDR2: MGHDK, SYGVNS. In DNA form, the CDR3 reads TGTGCCAGCAGTGAATATGGGGACAGGAACTATGGCTACACCTTC. It specifies CASSEYGDRNYGYTF.

This clonotype was seen repeatedly, ten times or more. The V gene is TRBV19, the J gene TRBJ2-5; no clear D. V was cut by 3 bases and J by 4 bases, with 9 bases left in between. CDR3 length: 13 amino acids. Germline V gene data show CDR1 as LNHDA and CDR2 as SQIVND (reference sequence). The CDR3 loop is CASSIAARETQYF. The CDR3 DNA is TGTGCCAGTAGTATCGCGGCGCGAGAGACCCAGTACTTC.

The chain employs TRBV7-2 and TRBJ2-3; D call uncertain. V was pared by 1 base and J by 2 bases, with 10 bases between. Per germline, CDR1 SGHTA and CDR2 FQGNSA. The CDR3 runs 15 residues. CDR3 amino acids: CASSLVSQITDTQYF. The CDR3 DNA reads TGTGCCAGCAGCTTAGTCTCCCAGATCACAGATACGCAGTATTTT.

There are many counts of this clonotype. The chain has TRBV7-9 and TRBJ1-1; a weak D match, TRBD1 (5 bases). The CDR3 loop spans 13 amino acids. V gave up 4 bases and J gave up 3 bases, with 9 bases separating them. Germline values: CDR1 SEHNR, CDR2 FQNEAQ (reference sequence). CDR3 protein: CASSSTDYTEAFF. CDR3 nucleotides: TGTGCCAGCAGCTCGACAGACTACACTGAAGCTTTCTTT.

Only a few counts were recorded for this clonotype. J is TRBJ1-2 and V is TRBV27; D possibly corresponds to TRBD1 (5 bases). The germline gives CDR1 MNHEY, CDR2 SMNVEV (reference sequence). This CDR3 region has 11 residues. V was clipped by 10 bases and J by 6 bases, with 12 bases between them. The CDR3 sequence: CATLGGNGYTF. The CDR3 DNA follows: TGTGCCACCCTGGGGGGGAATGGCTACACCTTC.

This sequence joins TRBV27 and TRBJ2-7; the match to TRBD1 covers 9 bases. Germline-derived CDR1 and CDR2 are MNHEY and SMNVEV (reference sequence). The CDR3 contains 16 residues. V lost 5 bases, J lost 4 bases, and 12 bases stayed unmatched. This chain's CDR3 is CASSITPGTGNYEQYF. CDR3 coding DNA: TGTGCCAGCAGTATCACCCCCGGGACAGGGAATTACGAGCAGTACTTC.

This clonotype was found a few times. This chain uses TRBV11-2 with TRBJ2-7, with TRBD1 as a possible D gene (5 bases). Germline CDR1 SGHAT, CDR2 FQNNGV. The CDR3 contains 14 residues. V lost 2 bases and J 12 bases, leaving 20 bases between the germline ends. CDR3 residues: CASSLKPRRGGSYF. Here the CDR3 DNA reads TGTGCCAGCAGCTTAAAACCACGTAGGGGTGGATCGTACTTC.

Details on this clonotype: This may be a read error, as it is one base from a much larger clone. The V and J genes are TRBV6-9 and TRBJ1-1; D may be TRBD1 (5 bases). Germline V gives CDR1 MNHGY, CDR2 SVAAGI. The CDR3 sequence is 13 residues long. The germline V and J ends were trimmed by 10 bases and 2 bases, with 14 bases remaining between them. Here the CDR3 reads CATMRTNNTEAFF. The CDR3 DNA reads TGTGCCACCATGAGGACAAACAACACTGAAGCTTTCTTT.

The chain recombines TRBV28 with TRBJ1-1, with no clear D. There are 11 residues in the CDR3. The V end lost 6 bases, the J end lost 8 bases, and 10 bases lay between the germline ends. Germline CDR1 and CDR2: MDHEN and SYDVKM. This chain's CDR3 is CASRTPAEAFF. For the CDR3, the DNA is TGTGCCAGCAGGACCCCCGCCGAAGCTTTCTTT. Full variable domain (outside the CDR3, taken from reference TRBV28 and TRBJ1-1): DVKVTQSSRYLVKRTGEKVFLECVQDMDHENMFWYRQDPGLGLRLIYFSYDVKMKEKGDIPEGYSVSREKKERFSLILESASTNQTSMYLCASRTPAEAFFGQGTRLTVV.

The V call is TRBV24-1, the J call TRBJ2-5; 7 positions agree with TRBD1. Germline trimming cut 3 bases from V and 5 bases from J; bases unmatched to any gene: 14. In germline, CDR1 is KGHDR, CDR2 SFDVKD. CDR3 size: 17 residues. In DNA, the CDR3 is TGTGCCACCAGTGATCCTACCGGAACAGGGGTCCTCGAGACCCAGTACTTC. As protein: CATSDPTGTGVLETQYF.

V is TRBV5-1 and J is TRBJ2-2, with D possibly matching TRBD2 (5 bases). The V gene lost 7 bases and the J gene lost 7 bases, with 8 bases spanning the gap. CDR3 length equals 11 residues. CDR1 is SGHRS and CDR2 is YFSETQ in the germline V gene. The CDR3 DNA sequence: TGCGCCAGCCCTGAGGGCGGGGAGCTGTTTTTT. Protein product: CASPEGGELFF.

The sample holds one count of this clonotype. The chain is built from TRBV25-1 and TRBJ1-1, with D possibly being TRBD1 (6 bases). Germline CDR1 and CDR2: MGHDK and SYGVNS. V was shortened by 5 bases and J by 1 base, with 14 bases between the two germline ends. The CDR3 runs to 15 residues. The CDR3 nucleotides are TGTGCCAGCAGTTTTGCGGGGGGCGGGAACACTGAAGCTTTCTTT. It specifies CASSFAGGGNTEAFF.

As regards this clonotype: This may stem from a read error, because a much larger clone lies one nucleotide away. This CDR3 fails to terminate in the conserved phenylalanine or tryptophan, so it likely reflects a read error. The V call is TRBV7-9, the J call TRBJ1-6, with D possibly being TRBD1 (5 bases). In germline, CDR1 is SEHNR, CDR2 FQNEAQ (reference sequence). The CDR3 sequence is 14 residues long. The V end lost 8 bases, the J end lost 7 bases, and 15 bases lay between the germline ends. Here the CDR3 DNA reads TGTGCCAGCGTCCGGGGGAGAGGGAATTCACCCCTCCACCTT. Protein: CASVRGRGNSPLHL.

This clonotype was detected many times. This chain uses TRBV7-2 with TRBJ2-7; TRBD2 agrees at 10 bases. The CDR3 has 16 amino acids. The germline CDR1 and CDR2 sequences are SGHTA and FQGNSA. Trimming removed 3 bases from V and 6 bases from J; junction bases left unmatched: 11. This CDR3 is CASSLGSSGSDGEQYF. Here the CDR3 DNA reads TGTGCCAGCAGCTTGGGATCTAGCGGGAGTGACGGCGAGCAGTACTTC.

V gene TRBV19 combines with J gene TRBJ2-5; D unclear. Germline CDR1 and CDR2: LNHDA and SQIVND (reference sequence). The CDR3 consists of 11 residues. The V end was cut by 9 bases, the J end by 2 bases, with 7 bases between. The CDR3: CASQYQETQYF. The CDR3 bases are TGTGCCAGCCAATATCAAGAGACCCAGTACTTC.

Points on this clonotype: At one boundary the junction diverges from the germline segment, which might be a read error. V gene TRBV20-1 combines with J gene TRBJ1-2, with TRBD1 matching over 10 bases. From germline, CDR1 is DFQATT and CDR2 SNEGSKA (reference sequence). There are 12 residues in the CDR3. CDR3 loop: CSARDRGNGHTF. The DNA of the CDR3 is TGCAGTGCCCGGGACAGGGGAAATGGCCACACCTTC.

The J gene is TRBJ2-7, the V gene TRBV12-3 or TRBV12-4, with 8 nucleotides matching TRBD1. The CDR3 runs to 15 residues. V lost 5 bases and J lost 2; bases outside the gene matches: 8. The CDR3 DNA reads as TGTGCCAGCAGTCAAACAGGGGGTAAGACCTACGAGCAGTACTTC. Residues: CASSQTGGKTYEQYF.

This clonotype was found once. Sequence at one end of the junction differs from germline and may be a read error. The rearrangement joins TRBV20-1 to TRBJ2-7; D remains unclear. This CDR3 spans 14 amino acids. The V gene's germline CDR1 is DFQATT and CDR2 SNEGSKA (reference sequence). The CDR3 here is CSARNLTGSYGQYF. The CDR3 DNA is TGCAGTGCTAGAAATCTAACGGGTTCCTACGGGCAGTACTTC.

As regards this clonotype: Just one base apart from a much larger clone, this may be a read error. This chain joins TRBV10-3 and TRBJ2-5, with 10 positions matching TRBD1. CDR3 length equals 14 residues. V shed 8 bases, J shed 4 bases, and the junction held 7 bases outside the gene matches. CDR1 and CDR2 from the germline V gene are ENHRY and SYGVKD. CDR3 nucleotides: TGTGCCATCGCGCCGGGACAGGGGCGAGAGACCCAGTACTTC. It codes for CAIAPGQGRETQYF.

This clonotype was picked up many times. The chain couples TRBV10-3 to TRBJ2-7; D uncertain. Trimming removed 6 bases from V and 0 bases from J, with 12 bases in between. The CDR3 is 14 residues long. Per germline, CDR1 ENHRY and CDR2 SYGVKD. The CDR3: CAIRTSASSYEQYF. The CDR3 nucleotides are TGTGCCATCAGAACCTCCGCGAGCTCCTACGAGCAGTACTTC.

The chain uses TRBV20-1 and TRBJ2-7; the match to TRBD2 covers 8 bases. Germline-derived CDR1 and CDR2 are DFQATT and SNEGSKA (reference sequence). The CDR3 totals 14 residues. V lost 8 bases, J lost 4 bases, and 13 bases stayed unmatched. CDR3 region: CSPKQREFRYEQYF. The CDR3 nucleotides read TGCAGTCCCAAGCAGCGGGAGTTTCGGTACGAGCAGTACTTC.

This clonotype was detected only a few times. This chain connects TRBV7-6 to TRBJ2-3; 7 bases align to TRBD2. This CDR3 has 13 residues. After removal of 6 bases from V and 6 bases from J, the junction contained 6 bases not matched to a gene. Germline CDR1 reads SGHVS; CDR2 reads FNYEAQ. CDR3: CASSDSGGDTQYF. The CDR3 nucleotides read TGTGCCAGCAGTGACTCCGGGGGGGATACGCAGTATTTT.

This clonotype was picked up many times. The CDR3 spells CSVEAGRGLSYEQYF. DNA for the CDR3: TGCAGCGTTGAGGCGGGAAGGGGCCTCTCCTACGAGCAGTACTTC. The chain joins TRBV29-1 to TRBJ2-7; D possibly corresponds to TRBD2 (6 bases). The V and J ends lost 3 bases and 0 bases respectively, with 15 bases between them. CDR3 length equals 15 residues. The germline gives CDR1 SQVTM, CDR2 ANQGSEA.

V usage is TRBV7-3 and J usage is TRBJ1-6; D is perhaps TRBD1 (5 bases). The germline V gene has CDR1 SGHTA and CDR2 FQGTGA. V was pared by 4 bases and J by 10 bases, with 17 bases between. The CDR3 length is 15 residues. The DNA of the CDR3 is TGTGCCAGCAGCTATCGCGGACTAGGGGAGTCACCCCTCCACTTT. Its translation is CASSYRGLGESPLHF.

This clonotype was seen more than once but under ten times. Germline is not matched at one junction end, which may reflect a read error. The genes are TRBV5-6 and TRBJ2-7; D ambiguous. This CDR3 has 13 residues. Germline CDR1 is SGHDT and CDR2 is YYEEEE. The CDR3 region has the DNA TGTGCCAGCAGCTTGGACGGGTACTACGGGCAGTACTTC. Translating it yields CASSLDGYYGQYF. The full variable domain, with the rest looked up from reference TRBV5-6 and TRBJ2-7, is DAGVTQSPTHLIKTRGQQVTLRCSPKSGHDTVSWYQQALGQGPQFIFQYYEEEERQRGNFPDRFSGHQFPNYSSELNVNALLLGDSALYLCASSLDGYYGQYFGPGTRLTVT.

The J gene is TRBJ1-3, the V gene TRBV29-1, with a tentative D call TRBD1 (5 bases). The CDR3 contains 16 residues. Germline values: CDR1 SQVTM, CDR2 ANQGSEA. The V gene lost 4 bases and the J gene lost 0 bases, with 16 bases spanning the gap. CDR3 sequence reads: CSVVGGGTSSGNTIYF. CDR3 in DNA: TGCAGCGTTGTGGGGGGGGGAACGAGCTCTGGAAACACCATATATTTT.

This clonotype was counted ten times or more. The V gene is TRBV7-2, the J gene TRBJ2-7, with D possibly being TRBD1 or TRBD2 (6 bases each). Germline CDR1 is SGHTA and CDR2 is FQGNSA. This CDR3 is built from 15 residues. Trimming pared 3 bases from V and 1 base from J, leaving 13 bases between. CDR3 coding DNA: TGTGCCAGCAGCTTCAAGGGGGGACGGTCCTACGAGCAGTACTTC. Protein product: CASSFKGGRSYEQYF.

The sample holds many counts of this clonotype. The V call is TRBV20-1, the J call TRBJ1-5; the D is unclear. Germline-derived CDR1 and CDR2 are DFQATT and SNEGSKA (reference sequence). Between the trimmed V and J ends, which lost 5 bases and 1 base, there was a span of 15 bases. The CDR3 is made up of 15 amino acids. The CDR3 bases are TGCAGTGCTGTCCCCGGTGGCAGAAGCAATCAGCCCCAGCATTTT. Translating gives CSAVPGGRSNQPQHF.

CDR3 in amino acids: CAWAVALNQPQHF. Written as DNA, the CDR3 is TGTGCCTGGGCGGTAGCCCTCAATCAGCCCCAGCATTTT. The rearrangement links TRBV30 to TRBJ1-5; D gene ambiguous. From germline, CDR1 is GTSNPN and CDR2 SVGIG (reference sequence). The CDR3 contains 13 residues. Trimming left V 5 bases short and J 3 bases short, with 11 bases between.

This clonotype has only one observation. The rearrangement uses TRBV10-3 and TRBJ2-7, with 7 bases aligning to TRBD1. J lost 4 bases, V lost 6 bases, and 6 bases had no gene match. This CDR3 is built from 13 residues. From germline, CDR1 is ENHRY and CDR2 SYGVKD. The CDR3 bases are TGTGCCATCAGCGCCGGGACAGAATACGAGCAGTACTTC. Its translation is CAISAGTEYEQYF.

V is TRBV5-1 and J is TRBJ2-2; 9 bases are shared with TRBD2. With V trimmed by 0 bases and J by 5 bases, 5 bases remained unmatched. The CDR3 extends over 16 amino acids. Germline V lookup: CDR1 SGHRS, CDR2 YFSETQ. This CDR3 is CASSLGLAEGTGELFF. In DNA, the CDR3 is TGCGCCAGCAGCTTGGGACTAGCGGAGGGTACCGGGGAGCTGTTTTTT.

The V and J genes are TRBV13 and TRBJ2-7, with D tentatively TRBD1 (6 bases). The CDR3 length is 15 residues. Per germline, CDR1 PRHDT and CDR2 FYEKMQ (reference sequence). Trimming removed 8 bases at V and 5 bases at J, with 22 bases between. The CDR3 DNA reads as TGTGCCAGCTCACCACCCGACAGGCGGTTGAACGAGCAGTACTTC. This gives the protein CASSPPDRRLNEQYF.